This TCR beta chain stems from a study of blood T cell repertoires in COVID-19. Germline CDR1 reads SGHTA; CDR2 reads FQGNSA. Trimming at V came to 5 bases and at J to 13 bases, leaving 3 bases not matched to a gene. CDR3 length: 11 residues. Sequenced by immunoSEQ multiplex PCR; TCRdb stores in-frame clones only, minus some. The repertoire holds some 340,000 clones, with under 85% as singletons. The V gene is TRBV7-2, the J gene TRBJ2-3; TRBD2 matches 10 bases. The receptor's source is a woman between 50 and 59 years old who had recovered from COVID-19. The sequencing input was PBMCs or T cells enriched from blood (not recorded which). This CDR3 reads CASSPGTSEYF. CDR3 coding DNA: TGTGCCAGCAGCCCGGGGACTAGCGAGTATTTT.